These T cell receptor beta chains were read from a single sample in a study of OX40 agonist ivuxolimab in advanced cancers. Method: immunoSEQ multiplex PCR; TCRdb's copy keeps in-frame clones and lacks some. The table records under 95,000 clones, more than 75% of them present only once. The sequences come from CD4+ or CD8+ T cells sorted from blood, collected in a trial of the OX40 agonist ivuxolimab. These receptors all stem from an adult with an advanced solid tumor such as melanoma, head and neck, liver or kidney cancer. The conserved cysteine and the conserved F or W are not part of the CDR3 here. A D gene is named only where the DNA matches it firmly.

CDR3 protein,V gene,J gene,CDR3 length,D gene
ASSRTGSSGNTIY,TRBV27,TRBJ1-3,13,NA
ASSLWDPQETQY,TRBV5-1,TRBJ2-5,12,NA
ASSPTGGWAEAF,TRBV18,TRBJ1-1,12,TRBD1
ASTSINQPQH,TRBV6-5,TRBJ1-5,10,NA
ASSQAALTGRKTGELF,TRBV14,TRBJ2-2,16,NA
ASSTGQGINQPQH,TRBV9,TRBJ1-5,13,TRBD1
ASSLVGSTWADTQY,TRBV7-2,TRBJ2-3,14,NA
AWREYSPDTQY,TRBV30,TRBJ2-3,11,NA
ASSATDRGSPLH,TRBV5-1,TRBJ1-6,12,NA
ASSLMGGGTGELF,TRBV5-5,TRBJ2-2,13,NA
ASSATGPPGNEQF,TRBV5-6,TRBJ2-1,13,NA
ASAGRGEKLF,TRBV6-1,TRBJ1-4,10,NA
ASSLQQGGGYT,TRBV7-2,TRBJ1-2,11,NA
ASSPSEGSSGNTIY,TRBV9,TRBJ1-3,14,NA
ASIPQPYSNQPQH,TRBV19,TRBJ1-5,13,NA
ASNPRFDTGELF,TRBV19,TRBJ2-2,12,NA
ASSLAQEDTQY,TRBV7-2,TRBJ2-3,11,NA
ASSFDRGKGEQY,TRBV7-9,TRBJ2-7,12,TRBD1
ASSVDRNEQF,TRBV2,TRBJ2-1,10,NA
ASTLSGGGYNEQF,TRBV6-1,TRBJ2-1,13,TRBD2
ASSLSRDGYT,TRBV28,TRBJ1-2,10,NA
ASSYTDSYNEQF,TRBV6-5,TRBJ2-1,12,NA
ASSQVEDGTGVYGYT,TRBV4-3,TRBJ1-2,15,TRBD1
ASSFGQVRDSLEDTIY,TRBV12-1,TRBJ1-3,16,NA
ASRLDSTNYGYT,TRBV7-2,TRBJ1-2,12,NA
ASSEGRGDYGYT,TRBV7-2,TRBJ1-2,12,NA
ASSYSPGDNSPLH,TRBV6-5,TRBJ1-6,13,NA
ASSQWQGEKLF,TRBV14,TRBJ1-4,11,NA